Presented here are 18 T cell receptor delta chains from one specimen sequenced in a study of gamma-delta chains in newborns, infants, children. TCRdb reanalysed the reads via CATT. The profile shows about 4,900 delta-chain clones, 2.5% to 3% of them singletons. The sample was blood. Receptor source: a child who was a newborn, infant or young child, either healthy, febrile or measles-vaccinated (not recorded which).

This chain uses TRDV2 with TRDJ3, with 11 nucleotides matching TRDD3. The CDR3 spans 19 residues. V lost 0 bases and J lost 0; bases outside the gene matches: 3. The germline gives CDR1 GEAIGNYY, CDR2 EKD. The CDR3 coding sequence is TGTGCCTGTGACACCTGGGGGATACGGGACTCCTGGGACACCCGACAGATGTTTTTC. Its translation: CACDTWGIRDSWDTRQMFF.

The sample holds a few counts of this clone. This rearrangement joins TRDV2 to TRDJ3; TRDD3 agrees at 13 bases. Trimming cost V 0 bases and J 3 bases; bases outside gene matches: 1. The length of the CDR3 is 18 residues. Germline CDR1 is GEAIGNYY and CDR2 is EKD. CDR3 loop: CACDTHWGIRWDTRQMFF. CDR3 in DNA: TGTGCCTGTGACACCCACTGGGGGATACGCTGGGACACCCGACAGATGTTTTTC.

This clone was seen a few times. This CDR3 is also generated by other DNA sequences in the sample. The chain links TRDV2 to TRDJ3; 9 positions agree with TRDD3. Germline V gives CDR1 GEAIGNYY, CDR2 EKD. Trimming removed 1 base from V and 0 bases from J; junction bases left unmatched: 6. This CDR3 is built from 19 residues. The CDR3 nucleotides are TGTGCCTGTGACACTGTACTGGGGGACACCTCCTGGGACACCCGACAGATGTTTTTC. Translating gives CACDTVLGDTSWDTRQMFF.

This clone has a handful of counts. The chain combines TRDV1 with TRDJ1; TRDD3 matches 11 bases. CDR1 is TSWWSYY and CDR2 is QGS in the germline V gene. The V and J ends lost 6 bases and 0 bases, in that order; junction bases with no gene match: 15. The CDR3 covers 19 residues. The CDR3 loop reads CALGPDFPSLGDNTDKLIF. CDR3 bases: TGTGCTCTTGGCCCCGATTTCCCTTCACTGGGGGATAACACCGATAAACTCATCTTT.

This clone was observed a few times. The chain is built from TRDV1 and TRDJ2, with 9 bases fitting TRDD3. V lost 5 bases, J lost 0 bases, and 25 bases stayed unmatched. This CDR3 is built from 23 residues. CDR1 is TSWWSYY, CDR2 QGS, per germline. Written as DNA, the CDR3 is TGTGCTCTTGGGAACAATCCCTATTTTCCTACTGGGGGACTCATTTCTTTGACAGCACAACTCTTCTTT. Its translation: CALGNNPYFPTGGLISLTAQLFF.

The table lists this clone with a few counts. The rearrangement links TRDV2 to TRDJ3; unclear D gene. Germline V CDR1 and CDR2: GEAIGNYY, EKD. The V gene lost 0 bases and the J gene lost 0 bases, with 14 bases spanning the gap. The CDR3 is made up of 19 amino acids. CDR3 loop: CACDTGSGASSWDTRQMFF. For the CDR3, the DNA is TGTGCCTGTGACACCGGATCCGGGGCTAGCTCCTGGGACACCCGACAGATGTTTTTC.

This clone has a handful of counts. One base away lies a much larger clone, so this may be a sequencing read error. The chain uses TRDV2 and TRDJ3; 7 bases fit TRDD3. The CDR3 runs 16 residues. Germline V CDR1 and CDR2: GEAIGNYY, EKD. The CDR3 DNA reads as TGTGCCTGTGACTGGGGGAGCTCCTGGGACACCCGACGGATGTTTTTC. Amino acid sequence: CACDWGSSWDTRRMFF.

This clone was seen only a few times. V gene TRDV2 combines with J gene TRDJ1; 9 bases line up with TRDD3. The germline V gene has CDR1 GEAIGNYY and CDR2 EKD. The CDR3 consists of 18 residues. V was pared by 0 bases and J by 4 bases, with 14 bases of the junction left unmatched. CDR3 bases: TGTGCCTGTGACACCGTTCCTACTGGGGGAAATCTGATCGATAAACTCATCTTT. Translation gives CACDTVPTGGNLIDKLIF.

This clone was observed a handful of times. V and J are TRDV3 and TRDJ1; 7 bases map to TRDD3. V gave up 0 bases and J gave up 0 bases; unmatched junction bases: 4. CDR1 TVYSNPD and CDR2 GDNSRS come from the germline V gene (reference sequence). This CDR3 has 14 residues. CDR3 amino acids: CAFRLGGYTDKLIF. For the CDR3, the DNA is TGTGCCTTTAGACTAGGGGGATACACCGATAAACTCATCTTT. Combining the CDR3 with reference TRDV3 and TRDJ1 gives the whole variable domain CDKVTQSSPDQTVASGSEVVLLCTYDTVYSNPDLFWYRIRPDYSFQFVFYGDNSRSEGADFTQGRFSVKHILTQKAFHLVISPVRTEDSATYYCAFRLGGYTDKLIFGKGTRVTVEP.

V and J are TRDV2 and TRDJ3; D not resolved. The germline V and J ends were trimmed by 1 base and 0 bases, with 9 bases remaining between them. CDR1 and CDR2 (germline): GEAIGNYY, EKD. The CDR3 contains 17 residues. The CDR3, as DNA: TGTGCCTGTGACACGATATCGAGCTCCTGGGACACCCGACAGATGTTTTTC. Encoded protein: CACDTISSSWDTRQMFF.

This chain uses TRDV1 with TRDJ1; possibly TRDD2 for D (6 bases). Per the germline V gene, CDR1 is TSWWSYY and CDR2 is QGS. CDR3 size: 20 residues. Trimming left V 0 bases short and J 2 bases short, with 25 bases between. The CDR3 DNA follows: TGTGCTCTTGGGGAACTCACTCCTACGAACGAGCTGGGCCATACCGATAAACTCATCTTT. It translates to CALGELTPTNELGHTDKLIF.

The V gene is TRDV2, the J gene TRDJ3; TRDD3 aligns across 8 bases. The CDR3 runs to 19 residues. Losses at the gene ends were 1 base for V and 0 bases for J; bases not matched to a gene: 7. Germline CDR1 is GEAIGNYY and CDR2 is EKD. The CDR3 loop reads CACDTAGYASSWDTRQMFF. The CDR3 DNA follows: TGTGCCTGTGACACAGCGGGATACGCAAGCTCCTGGGACACCCGACAGATGTTTTTC.

This clone was found a few times. The chain employs TRDV2 and TRDJ3, with 13 bases lining up with TRDD3. The CDR3 sequence is 18 residues long. J gave up 2 bases and V 2 bases, and 2 bases lay outside the gene matches. CDR1 GEAIGNYY and CDR2 EKD come from the germline V gene. DNA of the CDR3: TGTGCCTGTGACATACTGGGGGATACGGCCTGGGACACCCGACAGATGTTTTTC. It encodes CACDILGDTAWDTRQMFF.

This clone is labeled large (0.1 to 1%). Additional DNA sequences in this sample encode the identical CDR3. The rearrangement uses TRDV2 and TRDJ2, with TRDD3 matching 9 bases. Germline V gives CDR1 GEAIGNYY, CDR2 EKD. CDR3 length: 15 residues. The V and J ends lost 2 bases and 1 base, in that order; junction bases with no gene match: 1. The CDR3 is CACDILGDLTAQLFF. CDR3 coding DNA: TGTGCCTGTGACATACTGGGGGATTTGACAGCACAACTCTTCTTT.

This clone was found a few times. DNA for the CDR3: TGTGCCTGTGACACCCTGCTGGGGGACCCTCTAGCTTTGACAGCACAACTCTTCTTT. It encodes CACDTLLGDPLALTAQLFF. The chain is built from TRDV2 and TRDJ2; 8 bases are a match to TRDD3. After removal of 0 bases from V and 0 bases from J, the junction contained 11 bases not matched to a gene. CDR1 and CDR2 from the germline V gene are GEAIGNYY and EKD. This CDR3 is 19 amino acids long.

This clone appeared a few times. Written as DNA, the CDR3 is TGTGCCTGTGACACAGGGTCTGGGAGGACCTGGGACACCCGACAGATGTTTTTC. It codes for CACDTGSGRTWDTRQMFF. The chain joins TRDV2 to TRDJ3, with D possibly being TRDD3 (5 bases). The CDR3 has 18 residues. V lost 1 base to trimming and J lost 2 bases, with 14 bases between them. Per germline, CDR1 GEAIGNYY and CDR2 EKD.

In its sample, this clone ranks as medium-sized (0.01 to 0.1%). Additional DNA sequences in this sample encode the identical CDR3. V gene TRDV2 combines with J gene TRDJ1; 9 bases align to TRDD3. The CDR3 runs 16 residues. Germline trimming cut 2 bases from V and 0 bases from J; bases unmatched to any gene: 6. CDR1 GEAIGNYY and CDR2 EKD come from the germline V gene. CDR3 region: CACDILGEKYTDKLIF. CDR3 in DNA: TGTGCCTGTGACATACTGGGGGAAAAGTACACCGATAAACTCATCTTT.

Within the sample, this clone is medium-sized. This sample also contains other DNA sequences that code for the same CDR3. The V gene is TRDV2, the J gene TRDJ3, with D possibly TRDD3 on 5 matching bases. The V gene's germline CDR1 is GEAIGNYY and CDR2 EKD. V was trimmed by 3 bases and J by 0 bases, leaving 11 bases between them. CDR3 size: 17 residues. CDR3 bases: TGTGCCTGTGACCCAACTGGAGGCTCCTGGGACACCCGACAGATGTTTTTC. This sequence encodes CACDPTGGSWDTRQMFF.